A single sample is the source of the 27 T cell receptor beta chains below, sequenced in a study of blood T cell repertoires in COVID-19 (dated by TCRdb to 2018 to 2020). Libraries were built with the immunoSEQ multiplex PCR assay. In its TCRdb copy, this immuneACCESS table keeps in-frame sequences only and misses some clones. Where compared with another copy, unresolved V genes explain less than half of these, and the others have no known cause. Counted in this sample were around 140,000 clones; approximately 85% of them appeared once. 2% to 3% of the sample rests with the top ten. Sequencing input: peripheral blood. Receptors were obtained from a human donor with acute or convalescent COVID-19. The donor label of this sample is uncertain.

The rearrangement uses TRBV6-5 and TRBJ1-1; 7 bases agree with TRBD1. V lost 8 bases, J lost 4 bases, and 13 bases stayed unmatched. This CDR3 contains 15 residues. Germline-derived CDR1 and CDR2 are MNHEY and SVGAGI. The CDR3 DNA follows: TGTGCCAGCGGCCGGGACAGCATTGCCGGCACTGAAGCTTTCTTT. Encoded protein: CASGRDSIAGTEAFF.

V gene TRBV7-2 combines with J gene TRBJ2-3; 8 bases are shared with TRBD2. Germline values: CDR1 SGHTA, CDR2 FQGNSA. The V gene end was trimmed by 5 bases and the J gene end by 0 bases; junction bases not matched to a gene: 10. The CDR3 runs 17 residues. As DNA, the CDR3 is TGTGCCAGCAGCCCCTACGTAGCGGGACCTAGCACAGATACGCAGTATTTT. The encoded protein is CASSPYVAGPSTDTQYF.

This clone has only a few counts. The chain recombines TRBV9 with TRBJ2-1; 9 bases fit TRBD2. This CDR3 has 15 residues. Per germline, CDR1 SGDLS and CDR2 YYNGEE. V shed 3 bases and J 3 bases; nucleotides not matched to a gene: 4. The CDR3 nucleotides are TGTGCCAGCAGCGGGACTAGCGACCTCTACAATGAGCAGTTCTTC. Encoded protein: CASSGTSDLYNEQFF.

Concerning this clone itself: A read error may account for a junction end that differs from germline. This sequence joins TRBV7-2 and TRBJ2-5; 10 nucleotides match TRBD2. CDR3 length: 16 amino acids. The germline gives CDR1 SGHTA, CDR2 FQGNSA. CDR3 in DNA: TGTGCCAGCAGCCTAGCGGGAGTGGGGTTCCAAGAGACCCAGTACTTC. It encodes CASSLAGVGFQETQYF.

The V call is TRBV6-2 or TRBV6-3, the J call TRBJ1-6; maybe TRBD1 (6 bases). Germline V gives CDR1 MNHEY, CDR2 SVGEGT. V was cut by 2 bases and J by 10 bases, with 15 bases left in between. The CDR3 is made up of 15 amino acids. CDR3 residues: CASSYGDRRSSPLHF. The CDR3 bases are TGTGCCAGCAGTTACGGAGACAGGAGGAGCTCACCCCTCCACTTT.

The rearrangement links TRBV18 to TRBJ1-2, with 11 bases identical to TRBD1. Losses at the gene ends were 6 bases for V and 2 bases for J; bases not matched to a gene: 2. CDR3 length equals 14 residues. Germline V lookup: CDR1 KGHSH, CDR2 LQKENI. CDR3 DNA: TGTGCCAGCTCGGGGACAGGGGGAAACTATGGCTACACCTTC. Its protein is CASSGTGGNYGYTF.

As regards this clone: Other DNA variants within this sample encode the same CDR3. V is TRBV12-3 or TRBV12-4 and J is TRBJ1-5, with a weak D call TRBD1 (6 bases). V lost 3 bases to trimming and J lost 4 bases, with 7 bases between them. This CDR3 has 13 residues. The CDR3 DNA is TGTGCCAGCAGTTTGACAGGAAATCAGCCCCAGCATTTT. Its translation: CASSLTGNQPQHF.

V is TRBV6-6 and J is TRBJ1-2; 8 bases agree with TRBD1. From germline, CDR1 is MNHNY and CDR2 SVGAGI (reference sequence). The length of the CDR3 is 15 residues. After removal of 8 bases from V and 4 bases from J, the junction contained 12 bases not matched to a gene. The CDR3 DNA reads TGTGCCAGCGGAACAGGGGGGGCTGTGGGCTATGGCTACACCTTC. Protein: CASGTGGAVGYGYTF.

V and J are TRBV20-1 and TRBJ1-2; D remains ambiguous. V dropped 6 bases and J dropped 2 bases, with 19 bases sitting between them. Germline values: CDR1 DFQATT, CDR2 SNEGSKA (reference sequence). The CDR3 extends over 15 amino acids. CDR3 amino acids: CSASASGGNNYGYTF. The CDR3 nucleotides read TGCAGTGCCAGTGCCTCAGGAGGGAACAACTATGGCTACACCTTC.

This sequence joins TRBV18 and TRBJ1-1, with D uncertain. Deletions cut 3 bases from V and 8 bases from J, with 10 bases between. This CDR3 has 12 amino acids. Germline CDR1 reads KGHSH; CDR2 reads LQKENI. The CDR3 bases are TGTGCCAGCTCACCCACGGGAGGGGAAGCTTTCTTT. This encodes CASSPTGGEAFF.

The genes are TRBV29-1 and TRBJ1-1; TRBD1 matches 8 bases. Germline V lookup: CDR1 SQVTM, CDR2 ANQGSEA. V was pared by 7 bases and J by 11 bases, with 18 bases of the junction left unmatched. The CDR3 runs 14 residues. For the CDR3, the DNA is TGCAGCGCTTCAATTGGGGCGGGACAGGCATTTGCTTTCTTT. Its protein is CSASIGAGQAFAFF.

The J gene is TRBJ1-2, the V gene TRBV2; D ambiguous. The germline V and J ends were trimmed by 4 bases and 4 bases, with 7 bases remaining between them. The CDR3 consists of 12 residues. Germline V gives CDR1 SNHLY, CDR2 FYNNEI. As DNA, the CDR3 is TGTGCCAGCAGTGGTGGACTCTATGGCTACACCTTC. Translation: CASSGGLYGYTF.

J is TRBJ1-5 and V is TRBV6-2 or TRBV6-3, with 9 bases aligning to TRBD1. This CDR3 spans 19 amino acids. V gave up 2 bases and J gave up 4 bases; unmatched junction bases: 15. Looked up from germline, CDR1 is MNHEY and CDR2 is SVGEGT. In DNA form, the CDR3 reads TGTGCCAGCAGTTACGATAGTCTTGCTGGGACAGGGTATAATCAGCCCCAGCATTTT. It translates to CASSYDSLAGTGYNQPQHF.

The chain uses TRBV5-1 and TRBJ2-5; possibly TRBD2 for D (7 bases). The CDR3 is made up of 14 amino acids. Germline CDR1 reads SGHRS; CDR2 reads YFSETQ. V dropped 1 base and J dropped 4 bases, with 11 bases sitting between them. CDR3 sequence (DNA): TGCGCCAGCAGCTTGCGGGGGGCAGGAGAGACCCAGTACTTC. Its translation is CASSLRGAGETQYF.

The V call is TRBV4-3, the J call TRBJ1-2; D unresolved. Trimming shortened V by 1 base and J by 5 bases, and 14 bases separated the two germline ends. The CDR3 loop spans 15 amino acids. Germline CDR1 reads LGHNA; CDR2 reads YSLEER. CDR3 nucleotide sequence: TGCGCCAGCAGCCAAGGTGGGCCCAGGCCTTATGGCTACACCTTC. Protein sequence: CASSQGGPRPYGYTF.

This clone was counted once. The chain employs TRBV7-2 and TRBJ2-6, with D tentatively TRBD1 (7 bases). Trimming took off 1 base at V and 4 bases at J, with 14 bases between the two ends. Germline V lookup: CDR1 SGHTA, CDR2 FQGNSA. The length of the CDR3 is 17 residues. In nucleotides, the CDR3 is TGTGCCAGCAGCTTAGTTCAGGGGGAGGCCGGGGCCAACGTCCTGACTTTC. This translates into CASSLVQGEAGANVLTF.

This clone occurred once. The chain uses TRBV7-3 and TRBJ2-2; 7 bases are a match to TRBD2. V trimming: 5 bases; J trimming: 2 bases; junction bases outside the gene matches: 8. Germline V gene sequence: CDR1 SGHTA, CDR2 FQGTGA. This CDR3 has 16 amino acids. In nucleotides, the CDR3 is TGTGCCAGCAGCCAAGGTGGGAGGGCCAACACCGGGGAGCTGTTTTTT. Translation: CASSQGGRANTGELFF.

This sequence joins TRBV5-1 and TRBJ1-5; D is possibly TRBD1 (6 bases). Germline loops: CDR1 SGHRS, CDR2 YFSETQ. The CDR3 runs 15 residues. Trimming stripped 0 bases from V and 4 bases from J, with 11 bases between. The CDR3 spells CASSLAPTGNQPQHF. The DNA of the CDR3 is TGCGCCAGCAGCTTGGCCCCCACAGGGAATCAGCCCCAGCATTTT.

The V call is TRBV5-1, the J call TRBJ1-2; 7 nucleotides agree with TRBD1. The V gene's germline CDR1 is SGHRS and CDR2 YFSETQ. The ends lost 0 bases at V and 8 bases at J; junction bases unmatched: 10. The CDR3 sequence is 15 residues long. The chain's CDR3 is CASSLDKGARDGYTF. DNA of the CDR3: TGCGCCAGCAGCTTGGACAAGGGGGCGCGGGACGGCTACACCTTC.

V gene TRBV4-3 combines with J gene TRBJ1-6; D ambiguous. Trimming removed 0 bases from V and 9 bases from J, with 12 bases in between. Germline CDR1 reads LGHNA; CDR2 reads YSLEER. The CDR3 contains 15 residues. The CDR3 region has the DNA TGCGCCAGCAGCCAAGATCCTGTAGGGAGTTCACCCCTCCACTTT. Translating gives CASSQDPVGSSPLHF.

The rearrangement uses TRBV24-1 and TRBJ2-3, with 7 nucleotides matching TRBD1. CDR1 and CDR2 from the germline V gene are KGHDR and SFDVKD. CDR3 length: 16 residues. After removal of 4 bases from V and 0 bases from J, the junction contained 6 bases not matched to a gene. Written as DNA, the CDR3 is TGTGCCACCAGTGACCCGGGACAGCAGAGCACAGATACGCAGTATTTT. As protein: CATSDPGQQSTDTQYF.

The J gene is TRBJ1-4, the V gene TRBV24-1; TRBD1 might be the D (6 bases). V lost 5 bases, J lost 8 bases, and 11 bases lay in between. The CDR3 length is 13 residues. Per the germline V gene, CDR1 is KGHDR and CDR2 is SFDVKD. CDR3 residues: CATSGTGSEKLFF. The CDR3 bases are TGTGCCACCAGTGGAACAGGGTCCGAAAAACTGTTTTTT.

The V gene is TRBV5-1, the J gene TRBJ1-4; no reliable D call. CDR1 is SGHRS and CDR2 is YFSETQ in the germline V gene. V gave up 4 bases and J gave up 4 bases, with 17 bases separating them. This CDR3 comprises 16 residues. This chain's CDR3 is CASSPRAPSGNEKLFF. CDR3 DNA: TGCGCCAGCAGCCCGAGAGCACCCTCCGGTAATGAAAAACTGTTTTTT.

This rearrangement joins TRBV27 to TRBJ2-7; D is undetermined. The CDR3 is 15 amino acids. The germline gives CDR1 MNHEY, CDR2 SMNVEV (reference sequence). Trimming took off 1 base at V and 2 bases at J, with 12 bases between the two ends. DNA of the CDR3: TGTGCCAGCAGTTTATATATCGGCGGAGCCTACGAGCAGTACTTC. This gives the protein CASSLYIGGAYEQYF.

V usage is TRBV19 and J usage is TRBJ1-5, with D tentatively TRBD1 (6 bases). CDR1 and CDR2 (germline): LNHDA, SQIVND (reference sequence). Trimming cost V 4 bases and J 0 bases, with 10 bases left between them. The CDR3 length is 15 residues. CDR3 DNA sequence: TGTGCCAGTAGTAACAGGGTTTATAGCAATCAGCCCCAGCATTTT. This gives the protein CASSNRVYSNQPQHF.

The gene calls are TRBV4-3 and TRBJ1-6; 7 bases agree with TRBD1. The V gene's germline CDR1 is LGHNA and CDR2 YSLEER. J gave up 5 bases and V 3 bases, and 7 bases lay outside the gene matches. The CDR3 is 16 amino acids. In nucleotides, the CDR3 is TGCGCCAGCAGCCAGCACGCCGGGACAGATAATTCACCCCTCCACTTT. It encodes CASSQHAGTDNSPLHF.

The rearrangement joins TRBV10-3 to TRBJ1-1; the match to TRBD1 covers 10 bases. Germline-derived CDR1 and CDR2 are ENHRY and SYGVKD. V gave up 3 bases and J gave up 5 bases; unmatched junction bases: 9. The CDR3 has 16 amino acids. The CDR3 nucleotides read TGTGCCATCAGTGACAAACTCGGACAGGGGGGGACTGAAGCTTTCTTT. It specifies CAISDKLGQGGTEAFF.